Described below is a single T cell receptor beta chain sequence and its context. The data were obtained in a study of blood T cell repertoires in COVID-19. For the study at large: The study drew acute and convalescent COVID-19 samples from the United States, Italy and Spain. T cells, B-cell-depleted T cells, or PBMCs provided the cDNA or gDNA that served as material.

The V gene end was trimmed by 3 bases and the J gene end by 7 bases; junction bases not matched to a gene: 8. CDR1 and CDR2 (germline): GTSNPN, SVGIG (reference sequence). The CDR3 loop spans 15 amino acids. Original processing notes: Estimated nucleated cell counts came from reference gene primer amplification. TCRdb's copy holds only in-frame clones and misses some; the assay was immunoSEQ multiplex PCR. V and J calls and clone size come straight from that table; D and trimming were deduced from the DNA. In the table there are about 73,000 clones, about 83% of which are singletons. Sequencing was done on a sample of peripheral blood. The genes are TRBV30 and TRBJ1-4; 10 bases agree with TRBD1. The sequence was collected from a woman aged 60-70 years with acute or convalescent COVID-19. CDR3 coding DNA: TGTGCCTGGAGCCATGGGACAGGGGATTCTGAAAAACTGTTTTTT. Its protein product is CAWSHGTGDSEKLFF.